This T cell receptor beta chain comes out of a study of shared T cell receptors in the human thymus. Libraries were prepared by immunoSEQ multiplex PCR; TCRdb keeps only in-frame clonotypes and omits some of them. The profile covers around 67,000 clones, with about 95% appearing a single time and less than 0.04% taken by the ten largest. Germline V gene lookup returns CDR1 ENHRY and CDR2 SYGVKD. The CDR3 consists of 18 residues. V was shortened by 0 bases and J by 5 bases, with 20 bases between the two germline ends. As regards this clone: Additional DNA sequences in this sample encode the identical CDR3.

Sequencing was performed on thymocytes. The receptor comes from a human donor. The gene calls are TRBV10-3 and TRBJ1-5; D is uncertain. In DNA, the CDR3 is TGTGCCATCAGTGAGTCGAGTGGGTTTGGGGTCGGAGATCAGCCCCAGCATTTT. Its translation: CAISESSGFGVGDQPQHF.